Listed here are 17 T cell receptor beta chains from one sample, sequenced in a study of T cell repertoires in cytomegalovirus infection. MiXCR was run by TCRdb on the reads, yielding one entry per CDR3 protein. The table shows hundreds of thousands of distinct CDR3 sequences, with around 10% occurring only once. Sequenced sample: PBMCs. The source is a human donor in good health (CMV status not recorded). Some clones in this sample may be carry-over from other donors' samples.

This clonotype was found many times. The chain joins TRBV7-2 to TRBJ1-5, with TRBD1 as a possible D gene (6 bases). V was trimmed by 2 bases and J by 6 bases, leaving 14 bases between them. This CDR3 comprises 15 residues. Germline CDR1 reads SGHTA; CDR2 reads FQGNSA. The CDR3 sequence is CASSLIGGQGQPQHF. The CDR3 DNA sequence: TGTGCCAGCAGCTTAATCGGGGGCCAAGGTCAGCCCCAGCATTTT.

This clonotype was counted at least ten times. The rearrangement joins TRBV7-2 to TRBJ2-2, with D uncertain. This CDR3 comprises 14 residues. Trimming cost V 8 bases and J 0 bases, with 10 bases left between them. The germline gives CDR1 SGHTA, CDR2 FQGNSA. The CDR3 DNA sequence: TGTGCCAGCTTCGGGTCCTCGAACACCGGGGAGCTGTTTTTT. It specifies CASFGSSNTGELFF.

This clonotype showed up many times. The genes are TRBV7-9 and TRBJ1-2, with D unclear. The ends were cut back, 4 bases at V and 4 bases at J, with 13 bases in the middle. This CDR3 spans 14 amino acids. Germline CDR1 and CDR2: SEHNR and FQNEAQ (reference sequence). DNA of the CDR3: TGTGCCAGCAGCTACCAAAGGAACACCTATGGCTACACCTTC. Translated: CASSYQRNTYGYTF. The variable domain in full, with the rest retrieved from reference TRBV7-9 and TRBJ1-2, is DTGVSQNPRHKITKRGQNVTFRCDPISEHNRLYWYRQTLGQGPEFLTYFQNEAQLEKSRLLSDRFSAERPKGSFSTLEIQRTEQGDSAMYLCASSYQRNTYGYTFGSGTRLTVV.

This clonotype has only a few counts. The CDR3 bases are TGTGCCAGCAGTCTTCCGAACAGGGACAATGAGCAGTTCTTC. Amino acids: CASSLPNRDNEQFF. V is TRBV6-6 and J is TRBJ2-1; TRBD1 is a possible D gene (6 bases). Trimming cost V 5 bases and J 5 bases, with 13 bases left between them. The CDR3 is 14 amino acids. From germline, CDR1 is MNHNY and CDR2 SVGAGI (reference sequence).

The table lists this clonotype with a few counts. The V gene is TRBV6-2 or TRBV6-3, the J gene TRBJ2-6; D unresolved. The CDR3 extends over 15 amino acids. Trimming cost V 1 base and J 0 bases, with 4 bases left between them. Germline V lookup: CDR1 MNHEY, CDR2 SVGEGT. The CDR3 nucleotides read TGTGCCAGCAGTTACTGGGACTCTGGGGCCAACGTCCTGACTTTC. Its protein is CASSYWDSGANVLTF.

Many counts were recorded for this clonotype. J is TRBJ2-1 and V is TRBV11-1; D may match TRBD1 or TRBD2 (5 bases each). V was clipped by 1 base and J by 3 bases, with 13 bases between them. The germline gives CDR1 SGHAT, CDR2 FQDESV (reference sequence). The CDR3 runs 16 residues. The CDR3 DNA sequence: TGTGCCAGCAGCTTAGTCCATGGGGGAGACTACAATGAGCAGTTCTTC. This gives the protein CASSLVHGGDYNEQFF.

In its sample, this clonotype was seen many times. This sequence joins TRBV20-1 and TRBJ2-2; the D gene is possibly TRBD1 (5 bases). Per the germline V gene, CDR1 is DFQATT and CDR2 is SNEGSKA (reference sequence). Trimming shortened V by 0 bases and J by 3 bases, and 14 bases separated the two germline ends. The CDR3 runs to 16 residues. CDR3 bases: TGCAGTGCTAGAGATCCCAGGGTCGTGGACACCGGGGAGCTGTTTTTT. Translation gives CSARDPRVVDTGELFF.

Note on this clonotype: One junction end does not reproduce the germline sequence, and a read error may be involved. The chain couples TRBV29-1 to TRBJ1-1; D remains ambiguous. This CDR3 spans 9 amino acids. Germline V gene data show CDR1 as SQVTM and CDR2 as ANQGSEA. In DNA, the CDR3 is TGCAGCGTTGAAAATCCGAAACTCTTT. Its translation: CSVENPKLF.

This clonotype showed up many times. V is TRBV7-2 and J is TRBJ1-2, with D perhaps TRBD1 (5 bases). In germline, CDR1 is SGHTA, CDR2 FQGNSA. The CDR3 spans 16 residues. The germline V and J ends were trimmed by 4 bases and 4 bases, with 19 bases remaining between them. The CDR3 sequence: CASSSPRDWRGYGYTF. Written as DNA, the CDR3 is TGTGCCAGCAGCTCCCCCCGGGACTGGCGTGGCTATGGCTACACCTTC.

CDR3 sequence (DNA): TGCGCCAGCAGCTTGAGGACTGACCCCGGGGAGCTGTTTTTT. Amino acids: CASSLRTDPGELFF. The chain employs TRBV5-1 and TRBJ2-2; a weak D match, TRBD2 (5 bases). This CDR3 has 14 residues. CDR1 is SGHRS, CDR2 YFSETQ, per germline. V lost 1 base to trimming and J lost 6 bases, with 10 bases between them.

This clonotype was seen ten or more times. CDR3 sequence (DNA): TGTGCCAGCAAGTACAGGGGGCTCTTTGGCTACACCTTC. Its translation is CASKYRGLFGYTF. The gene calls are TRBV6-2 or TRBV6-3 and TRBJ1-2; 9 nucleotides match TRBD1. CDR1 is MNHEY, CDR2 SVGEGT, per germline. The V and J ends lost 7 bases and 7 bases, in that order; junction bases with no gene match: 7. The length of the CDR3 is 13 residues.

This rearrangement joins TRBV6-5 to TRBJ2-3; TRBD2 agrees at 14 bases. J lost 4 bases, V lost 5 bases, and 2 bases had no gene match. This CDR3 contains 15 residues. Germline values: CDR1 MNHEY, CDR2 SVGAGI. The CDR3 DNA is TGTGCCAGCAGTGCGACTAGCGGGGGGGCAGATACGCAGTATTTT. It translates to CASSATSGGADTQYF.

This clonotype occurred many times. The genes are TRBV28 and TRBJ2-3; 8 bases fit TRBD2. Germline loops: CDR1 MDHEN, CDR2 SYDVKM. The trim removed 7 bases at V and 0 bases at J, leaving 3 bases unmatched. This CDR3 is built from 14 residues. In nucleotides, the CDR3 is TGTGCCAGCATCCGGGGGGGAAGCACAGATACGCAGTATTTT. The encoded protein is CASIRGGSTDTQYF. The full variable domain, completed using reference TRBV28 and TRBJ2-3, is DVKVTQSSRYLVKRTGEKVFLECVQDMDHENMFWYRQDPGLGLRLIYFSYDVKMKEKGDIPEGYSVSREKKERFSLILESASTNQTSMYLCASIRGGSTDTQYFGPGTRLTVL.

The sample holds many counts of this clonotype. This chain links TRBV7-3 with TRBJ2-5; 9 positions agree with TRBD1. Germline lookup yields CDR1 SGHTA and CDR2 FQGTGA. The CDR3 is made up of 15 amino acids. Germline trimming cut 5 bases from V and 5 bases from J; bases unmatched to any gene: 9. CDR3 residues: CASSTRTGAGETQYF. CDR3 DNA: TGTGCCAGCAGCACCCGGACAGGGGCGGGGGAGACCCAGTACTTC.

V usage is TRBV24-1 and J usage is TRBJ2-1; D uncertain. V lost 4 bases and J 8 bases, leaving 11 bases between the germline ends. Germline V gene sequence: CDR1 KGHDR, CDR2 SFDVKD. CDR3 length: 13 amino acids. Here the CDR3 DNA reads TGTGCCACCAGTGAAGGGCCGTTCGATGAGCAGTTCTTC. Translated: CATSEGPFDEQFF.

V and J are TRBV10-2 and TRBJ1-1; D uncertain. Between the trimmed V and J ends, which lost 3 bases and 3 bases, there was a span of 11 bases. The CDR3 totals 14 residues. Germline-derived CDR1 and CDR2 are WSHSY and SAAADI. The CDR3 loop reads CASSEVGGHTEAFF. The CDR3 DNA is TGCGCCAGCAGTGAAGTGGGTGGGCACACTGAAGCTTTCTTT.

This clonotype was found a few times. This chain uses TRBV30 with TRBJ1-1; D might be TRBD1 (5 bases). V lost 0 bases and J lost 1, with 6 bases in between. This CDR3 region has 13 residues. Germline V gene data show CDR1 as GTSNPN and CDR2 as SVGIG (reference sequence). CDR3 sequence: CAWSVQGNTEAFF. The CDR3 nucleotides are TGTGCCTGGAGTGTTCAGGGGAACACTGAAGCTTTCTTT.